This TCR beta chain was documented in a study of response to subunit inactivated influenza vaccine. Regarding the study as a whole: Authors suggested seasonal influenza vaccinations each recruit few new T cells.

As regards this clonotype: Its antigen remains unknown. The DNA is left out, because the CDR3 cannot be placed on it with certainty; the CDR3 is given as TCRdb lists it.

TCRdb re-called the RT-PCR reads with MiXCR, one entry per CDR3 protein. The table lists under 850,000 distinct CDR3 sequences, roughly 18% of them singletons. Looked up from germline, CDR1 is SQVTM and CDR2 is ANQGSEA. With termini counted, the CDR3 has 11 amino acids. The receptor's source is a man aged 45-60 years who received an inactivated influenza vaccine. The V call is TRBV29-1, the J call TRBJ2-3; whether TRBD1, the table's D call, matches the DNA was not checked. The sample was PBMCs from blood, taken 4 to 6 days after vaccination. CDR3 region: CSVAPGTTAYF.